This T cell receptor beta chain was profiled in a study of T cell changes during pregnancy in multiple sclerosis (dated by TCRdb to the late 2010s). With respect to the entire study: The study looked at changes in the T cell repertoire across pregnancy in women with multiple sclerosis.

As for this clone: The specificity of this receptor is unknown. Base qualities are not at hand, and no much larger clone is one base apart.

V loses 4 bases, J loses 2 bases, and the germline ends lie 18 bases apart. The CDR3, from cysteine to phenylalanine, totals 15 residues. Solely the CDR3 DNA is kept, with 45 bases framed from the first base. CDR1 is given as SQVTM and CDR2 as ANQGSEA, both from the germline V gene. Library construction relied on the immunoSEQ multiplex PCR assay. This immuneACCESS table, as held by TCRdb, lists in-frame sequences with V and J called but not all clones. Of the missing ones, under half trace to an unresolved V gene in checked studies; the others have no known cause. Across this sample there are roughly 30,000 clones, with 89% seen only once. In total, the top ten clones hold about 10% of the sample.

Sample: CD8+ T cells from peripheral blood mononuclear cells, taken in the second trimester of pregnancy. The receptor chain draws on TRBV29-1 and TRBJ2-7; tentative D gene TRBD2, with 6 bases matching. The clonotype was recovered from a female donor with multiple sclerosis, enrolled in a pregnancy study. The CDR3 loop reads CSVAQWGTATYEQYF. In nucleotides, the sequence is TGCAGCGTTGCACAATGGGGGACTGCAACCTACGAGCAGTACTTC.